This T cell receptor beta chain was identified during a study of metastatic and nonmetastatic thyroid tumors. TCRdb reprocessed the PCR reads via MiXCR. The data contain some 30,000 clones, 7% to 8% of them seen just once; the ten biggest clones take up approximately 40%. Every patient was untreated before thyroid surgery. CDR1 and CDR2 from the germline V gene are DFQATT and SNEGSKA (reference sequence). This CDR3 has 12 amino acids. Trimming stripped 2 bases from V and 2 bases from J, with 4 bases between. The chain carries TRBV20-1 and TRBJ2-1; D is ambiguous. Sample: blood. This TCR derives from a female donor with papillary thyroid cancer or a benign thyroid nodule (not recorded which). Some clones in this sample may be carry-over from other donors' samples. CDR3 region: CSARIPYNEQFF. In nucleotides, the CDR3 is TGCAGTGCTAGAATCCCCTACAATGAGCAGTTCTTC.